This T cell receptor (beta chain) was documented in a study of blood T cell repertoires in COVID-19. Study-wide background: Samples of COVID-19 (acute and convalescent) were obtained from the United States, Italy and Spain.

Libraries were prepared by immunoSEQ multiplex PCR; TCRdb keeps only in-frame clonotypes and omits some of them. The repertoire includes about 220,000 clones, roughly 84% of them detected once, and about 3.8% sits in the top ten. The ends lost 0 bases at V and 5 bases at J; junction bases unmatched: 3. Germline-derived CDR1 and CDR2 are KGHSH and LQKENI. The CDR3 covers 15 residues. The origin of this receptor is a woman older than 75 with acute or convalescent COVID-19. V gene TRBV18 combines with J gene TRBJ1-3; TRBD1 matches 8 bases. Sequenced input: peripheral blood. In DNA form, the CDR3 reads TGTGCCAGCTCACCACCCGGACAGGGTAGAAACACCATATATTTT. Translation: CASSPPGQGRNTIYF.